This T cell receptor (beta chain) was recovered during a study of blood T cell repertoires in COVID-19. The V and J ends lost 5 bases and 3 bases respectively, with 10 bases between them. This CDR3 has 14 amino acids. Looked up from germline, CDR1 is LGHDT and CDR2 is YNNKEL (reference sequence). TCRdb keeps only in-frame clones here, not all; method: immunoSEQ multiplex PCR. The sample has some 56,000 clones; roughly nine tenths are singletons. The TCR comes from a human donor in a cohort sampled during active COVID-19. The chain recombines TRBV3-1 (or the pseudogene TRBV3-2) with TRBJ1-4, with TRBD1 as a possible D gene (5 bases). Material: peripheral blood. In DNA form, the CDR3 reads TGTGCCAGCAGCTACAGGTCCCCTAATGAAAAACTGTTTTTT. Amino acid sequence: CASSYRSPNEKLFF.